This TCR beta chain was recovered during a study of PD-L1 blockade in urothelial cancer. On the study more broadly: Blood analysis occurred 3 weeks (second dose) and 6 weeks after treatment start. T cells numbered a median of approximately 140,000 in the blood samples.

Time point given: peripheral blood 6 weeks after treatment start. Here immunoSEQ multiplex PCR was the method, and the copy in TCRdb shows in-frame clones only, minus some. Of around 33,000 clones listed, roughly 87% are singletons. V dropped 3 bases and J dropped 7; count of bases not matched to a gene: 11. The CDR3 sequence is 16 residues long. Germline V gives CDR1 SGDLS, CDR2 YYNGEE. This clonotype originated in an elderly man with urothelial cancer. V is TRBV9 and J is TRBJ2-2, with 8 bases aligning to TRBD2. The sequences come from PBMCs, collected around atezolizumab (anti-PD-L1) treatment. As DNA, the CDR3 is TGTGCCAGCAGCGACCCCAGCGGGAGTAAGGTCGGGGAGCTGTTTTTT. This encodes CASSDPSGSKVGELFF.